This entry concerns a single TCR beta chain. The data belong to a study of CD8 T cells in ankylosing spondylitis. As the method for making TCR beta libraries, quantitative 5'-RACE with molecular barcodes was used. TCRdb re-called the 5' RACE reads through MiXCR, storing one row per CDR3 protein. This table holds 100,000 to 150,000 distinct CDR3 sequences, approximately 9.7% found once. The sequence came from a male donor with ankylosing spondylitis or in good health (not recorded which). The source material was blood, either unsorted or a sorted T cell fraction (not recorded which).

The DNA for the CDR3 is TGTGCCAGCTCAGCATACGGGACAGGGGCGCGAAAAGAGACCCAGTACTTC. Its protein product is CASSAYGTGARKETQYF. The V gene is TRBV18, the J gene TRBJ2-5; 10 nucleotides match TRBD1. Germline values: CDR1 KGHSH, CDR2 LQKENI. The CDR3 spans 17 residues. The V and J ends lost 5 bases and 3 bases, in that order; junction bases with no gene match: 12. The whole variable domain, remainder taken from reference TRBV18 and TRBJ2-5, is NAGVMQNPRHLVRRRGQEARLRCSPMKGHSHVYWYRQLPEEGLKFMVYLQKENIIDESGMPKERFSAEFPKEGPSILRIQQVVRGDSAAYFCASSAYGTGARKETQYFGPGTRLLVL.